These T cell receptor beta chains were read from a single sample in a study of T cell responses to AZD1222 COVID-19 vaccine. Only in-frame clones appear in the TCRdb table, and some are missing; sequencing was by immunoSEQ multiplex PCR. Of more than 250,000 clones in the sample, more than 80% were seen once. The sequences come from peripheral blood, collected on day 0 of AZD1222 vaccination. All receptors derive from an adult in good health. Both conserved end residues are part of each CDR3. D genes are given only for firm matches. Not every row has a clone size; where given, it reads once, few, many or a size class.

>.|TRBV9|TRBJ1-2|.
TGTGCCAGCAGCATCGGACAGAGGGGCTATGGCTACACCTTC
CASSIGQRGYGYTF
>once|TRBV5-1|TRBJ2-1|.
TGCGCCAGCAGCCCCGACAGAAATGAGCAGTTCTTC
CASSPDRNEQFF
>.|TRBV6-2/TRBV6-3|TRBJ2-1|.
TGTGCCAGCAGTTACAGAAATTCCTACAATGAGCAGTTCTTC
CASSYRNSYNEQFF
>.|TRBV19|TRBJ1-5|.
TGTGCCAGTAGTAGACAGGGCAATCAGCCCCAGCATTTT
CASSRQGNQPQHF
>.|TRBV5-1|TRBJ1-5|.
TGCGCCAGCAGCTTGCGAGGTGATAGCAATCAGCCCCAGCATTTT
CASSLRGDSNQPQHF
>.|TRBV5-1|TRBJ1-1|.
TGCGCCAGCAGCTCGGTCGGTCCAAACACTGAAGCTTTCTTT
CASSSVGPNTEAFF
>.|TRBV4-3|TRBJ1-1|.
TGCGCCAGCAGCCAAGTAGGGAACAGGCTTGAAGCTTTCTTT
CASSQVGNRLEAFF
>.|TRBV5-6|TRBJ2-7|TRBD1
TGTGCCAGCAGCCGCGGGACAGGTTACCCCCAACGATACGAGCAGTACTTC
CASSRGTGYPQRYEQYF
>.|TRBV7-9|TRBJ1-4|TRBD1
TGTGCCAGCAGCTTAGGGGGGACAGAGATTAATGAAAAACTGTTTTTT
CASSLGGTEINEKLFF
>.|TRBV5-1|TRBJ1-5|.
TGCGCCAGCAGCCCGGACATTTTTAGCAATCAGCCCCAGCATTTT
CASSPDIFSNQPQHF
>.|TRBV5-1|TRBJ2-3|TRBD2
TGCGCCAGCAGCTTGGCCATTGGAGCGGGGGGTGCAGATACGCAGTATTTT
CASSLAIGAGGADTQYF
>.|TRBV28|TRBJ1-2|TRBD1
TGTGCCAGCAGTTTAAGAGACAGGGCCACCTTC
CASSLRDRATF
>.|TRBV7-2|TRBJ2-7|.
TGTGCCAGCAGCTTAGGTTCCTACGAGCAGTACTTC
CASSLGSYEQYF
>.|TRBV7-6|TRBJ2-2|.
TGTGCCAGCAGCTTAGAAGGGGATCCCGGGGAGCTGTTTTTT
CASSLEGDPGELFF
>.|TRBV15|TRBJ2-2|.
TGTGCCACCAGCGCCCGATTCACCGGGGAGCTGTTTTTT
CATSARFTGELFF
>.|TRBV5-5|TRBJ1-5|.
TGTGCCAGCAGCCTCGGGACATCTAATCAGCCCCAGCATTTT
CASSLGTSNQPQHF
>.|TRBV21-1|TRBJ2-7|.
TGTGCCAGCAAGGAGAGCGGGAGAGTCTCCTACGAGCAGTACTTC
CASKESGRVSYEQYF
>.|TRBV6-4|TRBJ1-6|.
TGTGCCGGAAATTCACCCCTCCACTTT
CAGNSPLHF
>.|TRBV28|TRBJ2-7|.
TGTGCCAGCAGCTACGGATACGAGCAGTACTTC
CASSYGYEQYF
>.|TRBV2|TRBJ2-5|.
TGTGCCAGCAGTGGGGATTTTGAGACCCAGTACTTC
CASSGDFETQYF
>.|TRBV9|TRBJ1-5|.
TGTGCCAGCAGCCCCCGGGGCGGCGGAGGGCCCCAGCATTTT
CASSPRGGGGPQHF
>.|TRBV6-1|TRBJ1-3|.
TGTGCCAGCAGTGAACGAGTCTCTGGAAACACCATATATTTT
CASSERVSGNTIYF
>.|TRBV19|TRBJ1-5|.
TGTGCCAGTAGTTCCTCCGGGGCAGGTGACAATCAGCCCCAGCATTTT
CASSSSGAGDNQPQHF
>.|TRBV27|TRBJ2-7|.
TGTGCCAGCAGTTCCGACGGAGTCCTTTGGGAGCAGTACTTC
CASSSDGVLWEQYF
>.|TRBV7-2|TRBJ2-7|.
TGTGCCAGCAGCTTAGCGGGGTCGTACGAGCAGTACTTC
CASSLAGSYEQYF
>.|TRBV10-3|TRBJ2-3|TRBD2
TGTGCCGCAACTTCTAGCGGGGTGGGACATACGCAGTATTTT
CAATSSGVGHTQYF
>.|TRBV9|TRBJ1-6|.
TGTGCCAGCAGCCTTACCGAGGGTATTTATAATTCACCCCTCCACTTT
CASSLTEGIYNSPLHF